This note documents a single T cell receptor (beta chain) sequence. The CDR3 runs to 14 residues. Trimming shortened V by 5 bases and J by 0 bases, and 8 bases separated the two germline ends. Germline CDR1 LNHNV, CDR2 YYDKDF (reference sequence). Reverse transcription used about 0.45 to 1 ug RNA and random hexamers. TCRdb reprocessed the immunoSEQ multiplex PCR reads via MiXCR and lists one record per CDR3 protein. In the table there are more than 150,000 distinct CDR3 sequences, approximately 96% of which are singletons. The data stem from a study of CD8 T cells in Susac syndrome. The chain combines TRBV15 with TRBJ1-5; D call uncertain. This receptor was taken from a human donor with Susac syndrome. The sequenced sample consisted of CD4+ T cells from PBMCs. The CDR3 protein is CATSLDDSNQPQHF. The CDR3 DNA reads TGTGCCACCAGCTTGGACGATAGCAATCAGCCCCAGCATTTT.